This TCR beta chain was obtained from a study of molecular identifiers for immune sequencing clone quantification. Overall study results and limits: Clones above 20 RNA copies contained over 98% of effector molecules but under 1% of naive ones. The study reportedly detected spiked Jurkat TCR RNA from one cell among approximately 1 million naive cells.

This CDR3 is built from 14 residues. Germline assignment: CDR1 SGDLS and CDR2 YYNGEE. Note on this clonotype: Antigen: not known. A junction end diverges from the germline sequence, so it may reflect a read error.

MiXCR was run by TCRdb on the PCR reads, yielding one entry per CDR3 protein. In the table there are about 510,000 distinct CDR3 sequences, roughly 23% of which are singletons. Material: naive CD8+ T cells from blood, with Jurkat cell RNA spiked in. Subset specified: FACS-sorted CD8+CD4-CCR7+CD45RA+ naive T cells. The chain uses TRBV9 and TRBJ2-7; no clear D. The origin of this receptor is a human donor in good health. Some libraries in this study had Jurkat cell RNA spiked in. CDR3 in DNA: TGTGCCAGCAGCCCCACACGAAACTCCTACGGGCAGTACTTC. Its protein product is CASSPTRNSYGQYF.